This TCR beta chain was sequenced for a study of regulatory T cells in long-lasting Graves disease. Findings and caveats of the study: Reduced TCR diversity was observed in persistent Graves' patients versus newly diagnosed patients. Persistent disease preferred TRBV28, TRBJ1-2 and TRBJ2-5; new disease, TRBV20-1 and TRBJ2-1.

In this sample, this clonotype turned up many times. Its matching antigen is unknown. Library construction for TCR beta used iRepertoire HTBI primers and Arm-PCR of CDR3 regions. From the multiplex PCR reads, TCRdb called clonotypes with MiXCR, one entry per CDR3 protein. Among 350,000 to 400,000 distinct CDR3 sequences listed, about 16% were seen once. This CDR3 comprises 16 residues. With V trimmed by 2 bases and J by 1 base, 7 bases remained unmatched. CDR1 is ENHRY and CDR2 is SYGVKD in the germline V gene. As for time point: newly diagnosed GD, antithyroid drugs for less than 3 months. Isolated PBMC RNA provided the starting material for the TCR library. These data are also associated with another study on T cells in Graves' hyperthyroidism and ophthalmopathy. That report notes: In the blood, most expanded thyroid clonotypes above 0.001 appeared as well.

The source material was peripheral blood mononuclear cells (PBMCs), sampled at new diagnosis, from a patient treated with antithyroid drugs. This TCR came from a woman aged 18-29 years with Graves disease. V gene TRBV10-3 combines with J gene TRBJ1-1; 7 bases fit TRBD1. The CDR3 loop is CAISEARGEENTEAFF. The DNA for the CDR3 is TGTGCCATCAGTGAGGCCAGGGGGGAAGAGAACACTGAAGCTTTCTTT.